One and the same sample provided the 5 T cell receptor beta chains below, sequenced in a study of CD8 T cells in ankylosing spondylitis. TCRdb ran MiXCR on the 5' RACE reads and lists one entry per CDR3 protein. The data hold a few hundred thousand distinct CDR3 sequences, with roughly 20% observed a single time. Sequenced: blood, either unsorted or a sorted T cell fraction (not recorded which). The receptors derive from a female donor with ankylosing spondylitis or in good health (not recorded which).

This clonotype was seen a few times. The chain is built from TRBV9 and TRBJ2-1, with unresolved D. CDR1 and CDR2 from the germline V gene are SGDLS and YYNGEE. This CDR3 has 11 amino acids. Trimming stripped 3 bases from V and 9 bases from J, with 7 bases between. The CDR3 DNA follows: TGTGCCAGCAGCGAGAGAGGTGAGCAGTTCTTC. Translating gives CASSERGEQFF.

This clonotype appeared a single time. The V and J genes are TRBV6-5 and TRBJ2-7; 8 bases map to TRBD1. The CDR3 is made up of 14 amino acids. Germline-derived CDR1 and CDR2 are MNHEY and SVGAGI. Germline trimming cut 4 bases from V and 2 bases from J; bases unmatched to any gene: 4. The CDR3 DNA reads as TGTGCCAGCAGTTTTTGGACAGGGACCTACGAGCAGTACTTC. Amino acid sequence: CASSFWTGTYEQYF.

The V and J genes are TRBV5-5 and TRBJ2-5; D might be TRBD2 (6 bases). Germline V gene data show CDR1 as SGHKS and CDR2 as YYEKEE (reference sequence). CDR3 size: 16 residues. The V end lost 3 bases, the J end lost 3 bases, and 18 bases lay between the germline ends. The CDR3 nucleotides are TGTGCCAGCAGCTCGCTCCGGGGAGGTGAGGAAGAGACCCAGTACTTC. It translates to CASSSLRGGEEETQYF.

This clonotype was recorded many times. V is TRBV7-9 and J is TRBJ1-1, with D unresolved. The V end was cut by 2 bases, the J end by 1 base, with 11 bases between. Germline CDR1 is SEHNR and CDR2 is FQNEAQ (reference sequence). This CDR3 comprises 15 residues. The CDR3 sequence is CASSLRVSGNTEAFF. DNA of the CDR3: TGTGCCAGCAGCTTAAGGGTTTCGGGGAACACTGAAGCTTTCTTT.

The rearrangement links TRBV11-2 to TRBJ2-1; no clear D. The CDR3 has 14 amino acids. CDR1 and CDR2 from the germline V gene are SGHAT and FQNNGV. V was cut by 0 bases and J by 10 bases, with 13 bases left in between. CDR3: CASSLEIWLVEQFF. In nucleotides, the CDR3 is TGTGCCAGCAGCTTAGAAATTTGGCTAGTCGAGCAGTTCTTC. The full variable domain, its missing parts supplied by reference TRBV11-2 and TRBJ2-1, is EAGVAQSPRYKIIEKRQSVAFWCNPISGHATLYWYQQILGQGPKLLIQFQNNGVVDDSQLPKDRFSAERLKGVDSTLKIQPAKLEDSAVYLCASSLEIWLVEQFFGPGTRLTVL.